The 29 T cell receptor beta chains below come from one sample, sequenced in a study of blood T cell repertoires in COVID-19. Sequencing used immunoSEQ multiplex PCR; TCRdb keeps in-frame clones, though not all of them. The profile shows around 380,000 clones, 81% of them singletons. The specimen sequenced was peripheral blood. The origin of the receptors is a human donor with acute or convalescent COVID-19. The donor label of this sample is uncertain.

This chain uses TRBV2 with TRBJ1-6; TRBD1 might be the D (6 bases). The ends were cut back, 6 bases at V and 15 bases at J, with 12 bases in the middle. Germline V gene lookup returns CDR1 SNHLY and CDR2 FYNNEI. The CDR3 loop spans 11 amino acids. The CDR3 bases are TGTGCCAGCAGGGGGACAATACTCCTCCACTTT. The encoded protein is CASRGTILLHF.

V usage is TRBV3-1 (or the pseudogene TRBV3-2) and J usage is TRBJ2-5; 7 nucleotides align to TRBD1. Per germline, CDR1 LGHDT and CDR2 YNNKEL (reference sequence). With 6 bases clipped from V and 5 bases from J, the junction kept 9 bases outside the gene matches. CDR3 size: 14 residues. The CDR3 region is CASRNRDRRETQYF. CDR3 DNA sequence: TGTGCCAGCAGGAACCGGGACAGACGGGAGACCCAGTACTTC.

The chain is built from TRBV5-1 and TRBJ1-4; tentative D call: TRBD1 (5 bases). Germline assignment: CDR1 SGHRS and CDR2 YFSETQ. This CDR3 is 19 amino acids long. The V end lost 0 bases, the J end lost 7 bases, and 25 bases lay between the germline ends. The CDR3 is CASSLARGQGVGSSEKLFF. CDR3 sequence (DNA): TGCGCCAGCAGCTTGGCCAGAGGCCAGGGTGTAGGCAGTAGTGAAAAACTGTTTTTT.

The table lists this clone with a count of one. This rearrangement joins TRBV30 to TRBJ2-7, with TRBD1 as a possible D gene (6 bases). The CDR3 extends over 19 amino acids. Trimming removed 1 base from V and 3 bases from J, with 28 bases in between. Germline-derived CDR1 and CDR2 are GTSNPN and SVGIG (reference sequence). CDR3 in amino acids: CAWSALGASPTGFVYEQYF. DNA of the CDR3: TGTGCCTGGAGTGCCCTAGGTGCCAGCCCGACAGGTTTCGTCTACGAGCAGTACTTC.

The chain uses TRBV19 and TRBJ2-7; D is possibly TRBD2 (5 bases). Germline V CDR1 and CDR2: LNHDA, SQIVND (reference sequence). There are 15 residues in the CDR3. V was pared by 7 bases and J by 4 bases, with 20 bases between. CDR3 sequence: CASKLRDLRGYEQYF. Written as DNA, the CDR3 is TGTGCCAGTAAACTCCGGGATTTGAGAGGGTACGAGCAGTACTTC.

As to this clone: Other DNA sequences within the sample encode an identical CDR3. The rearrangement uses TRBV12-3 or TRBV12-4 and TRBJ1-5; maybe TRBD1 (6 bases). The V gene lost 2 bases and the J gene lost 4 bases, with 6 bases spanning the gap. This CDR3 contains 13 residues. CDR3: CASSLRGNQPQHF. The CDR3 nucleotides are TGTGCCAGCAGTTTAAGGGGGAATCAGCCCCAGCATTTT.

The V call is TRBV9, the J call TRBJ2-1, with TRBD2 matching 8 bases. Germline V CDR1 and CDR2: SGDLS, YYNGEE. The V gene end was trimmed by 0 bases and the J gene end by 7 bases; junction bases not matched to a gene: 15. This CDR3 spans 18 amino acids. CDR3 sequence reads: CASSVGARSRGGLNEQFF. The CDR3, as DNA: TGTGCCAGCAGCGTAGGGGCCCGGAGTCGGGGGGGCCTTAATGAGCAGTTCTTC.

In this sample, this clone turned up once. The chain carries TRBV7-9 and TRBJ2-2; tentatively, D is TRBD2 (5 bases). V lost 3 bases and J lost 3, with 11 bases in between. The CDR3 loop spans 15 amino acids. Per germline, CDR1 SEHNR and CDR2 FQNEAQ (reference sequence). This CDR3 reads CASSFRGLDTGELFF. CDR3 sequence (DNA): TGTGCCAGCAGCTTTAGAGGGCTAGACACCGGGGAGCTGTTTTTT.

V gene TRBV3-1 (or the pseudogene TRBV3-2) combines with J gene TRBJ2-1; D is undetermined. V lost 1 base and J 12 bases, leaving 10 bases between the germline ends. CDR1 LGHDT and CDR2 YNNKEL come from the germline V gene (reference sequence). CDR3 length equals 12 residues. The CDR3 is CASSQVLGVQFF. Written as DNA, the CDR3 is TGTGCCAGCAGCCAAGTGCTGGGCGTGCAGTTCTTC.

This chain links TRBV25-1 with TRBJ1-4; D is ambiguous. CDR1 and CDR2 from the germline V gene are MGHDK and SYGVNS. This CDR3 region has 13 residues. V was trimmed by 2 bases and J by 12 bases, leaving 13 bases between them. The CDR3 DNA sequence: TGTGCCAGCAGTGAAGGGATGTGGGGAGAACTGTTTTTT. This translates into CASSEGMWGELFF.

The chain carries TRBV18 and TRBJ1-1; no reliable D call. The germline gives CDR1 KGHSH, CDR2 LQKENI. The CDR3 contains 16 residues. Trimming took off 0 bases at V and 3 bases at J, with 14 bases between the two ends. The CDR3 protein is CASSPPKGVRDTEAFF. CDR3 DNA: TGTGCCAGCTCACCACCCAAGGGAGTTCGGGACACTGAAGCTTTCTTT.

The gene calls are TRBV7-9 and TRBJ1-2; TRBD1 matches at 9 bases. Trimming at V came to 3 bases and at J to 7 bases, leaving 9 bases not matched to a gene. Looked up from germline, CDR1 is SEHNR and CDR2 is FQNEAQ (reference sequence). This CDR3 spans 15 amino acids. CDR3 protein: CASSLPGTGTRGYTF. CDR3 in DNA: TGTGCCAGCAGCTTGCCAGGGACAGGGACTCGTGGCTACACCTTC.

The chain combines TRBV7-9 with TRBJ2-7; possible D gene TRBD1, 5 bases. The ends were cut back, 1 base at V and 0 bases at J, with 10 bases in the middle. The germline CDR1 and CDR2 sequences are SEHNR and FQNEAQ (reference sequence). The CDR3 has 15 amino acids. CDR3 sequence: CASSLEGHSSYEQYF. The CDR3 DNA follows: TGTGCCAGCAGCTTAGAGGGGCATAGCTCCTACGAGCAGTACTTC.

This clone was detected only once. The chain employs TRBV21-1 and TRBJ1-2. TRBV21-1 is labeled a pseudogene. CDR3 length equals 18 residues. The CDR3 DNA reads as TGTGCCAACTTCTCACGGGGGTCAGATTTCTTTTTGGGCTATGGCTACACCTTC. This translates into CANFSRGSDFFLGYGYTF.

The gene calls are TRBV7-2 and TRBJ1-6; D unclear. The CDR3 has 15 residues. Trimming took off 1 base at V and 7 bases at J, with 11 bases between the two ends. Germline lookup yields CDR1 SGHTA and CDR2 FQGNSA. The CDR3 loop is CASSLGSQTNSPLHF. In nucleotides, the CDR3 is TGTGCCAGCAGCTTAGGGAGTCAGACCAATTCACCCCTCCACTTT. Full variable domain (rest looked up from reference TRBV7-2 and TRBJ1-6): GAGVSQSPSNKVTEKGKDVELRCDPISGHTALYWYRQSLGQGLEFLIYFQGNSAPDKSGLPSDRFSAERTGGSVSTLTIQRTQQEDSAVYLCASSLGSQTNSPLHFGNGTRLTVT.

Regarding this clone: Other DNA sequences of this sample code for an identical CDR3. This rearrangement joins TRBV18 to TRBJ1-6; a possible D gene is TRBD1 (5 bases). Trimming shortened V by 2 bases and J by 9 bases, and 8 bases separated the two germline ends. Germline CDR1 reads KGHSH; CDR2 reads LQKENI. This CDR3 contains 13 residues. The CDR3 is CASSPDRSSPLHF. CDR3 nucleotides: TGTGCCAGCTCACCAGACAGATCTTCACCCCTCCACTTT. Using reference TRBV18 and TRBJ1-6 for the parts outside the CDR3, the full variable domain is NAGVMQNPRHLVRRRGQEARLRCSPMKGHSHVYWYRQLPEEGLKFMVYLQKENIIDESGMPKERFSAEFPKEGPSILRIQQVVRGDSAAYFCASSPDRSSPLHFGNGTRLTVT.

The CDR3: CASSEPSPRQYF. CDR3 sequence (DNA): TGTGCCAGCAGTGAACCTAGTCCGCGGCAGTACTTC. The gene calls are TRBV6-1 and TRBJ2-7; D remains unclear. The CDR3 is 12 residues long. Germline loops: CDR1 MNHNS, CDR2 SASEGT. Deletions cut 2 bases from V and 9 bases from J, with 11 bases between.

This chain uses TRBV11-3 with TRBJ2-7; possibly TRBD1 for D (6 bases). CDR3 length equals 15 residues. Trimming stripped 2 bases from V and 0 bases from J, with 11 bases between. Germline CDR1 reads SGHNT; CDR2 reads YENEEA. The CDR3 coding sequence is TGTGCCAGCAGCTTAAGGGGGACGGACTCCTACGAGCAGTACTTC. Amino acids: CASSLRGTDSYEQYF. Full variable domain (missing parts from reference TRBV11-3 and TRBJ2-7): EAGVVQSPRYKIIEKKQPVAFWCNPISGHNTLYWYLQNLGQGPELLIRYENEEAVDDSQLPKDRFSAERLKGVDSTLKIQPAELGDSAVYLCASSLRGTDSYEQYFGPGTRLTVT.

The rearrangement links TRBV6-1 to TRBJ2-3, with TRBD2 matching over 9 bases. CDR1 MNHNS and CDR2 SASEGT come from the germline V gene. The V gene end was trimmed by 4 bases and the J gene end by 2 bases; junction bases not matched to a gene: 13. This CDR3 is built from 18 residues. Here the CDR3 reads CASSVRLPSGGTTDTQYF. CDR3 nucleotide sequence: TGTGCCAGCAGTGTCAGACTCCCCAGCGGGGGGACCACAGATACGCAGTATTTT.

The genes are TRBV28 and TRBJ2-7; 11 nucleotides align to TRBD2. Trimming at V came to 5 bases and at J to 2 bases, leaving 5 bases not matched to a gene. The CDR3 consists of 15 residues. Germline CDR1 reads MDHEN; CDR2 reads SYDVKM. The CDR3 here is CASSATSGGAYEQYF. The CDR3 DNA reads as TGTGCCAGCAGTGCTACTAGCGGGGGAGCCTACGAGCAGTACTTC.

The V gene is TRBV6-6, the J gene TRBJ1-2, with D unclear. V lost 2 bases and J lost 8, with 18 bases in between. The CDR3 totals 15 residues. The germline V gene encodes CDR1 MNHNY and CDR2 SVGAGI (reference sequence). The CDR3 is CASSYLEAAFGGYTF. The CDR3 DNA is TGTGCCAGCAGTTACCTTGAGGCCGCCTTTGGGGGCTACACCTTC.

The V gene is TRBV18, the J gene TRBJ2-2; TRBD1 aligns across 10 bases. Trimming took 5 bases from V and 4 from J; bases not matched to a gene: 4. The CDR3 sequence is 15 residues long. The germline gives CDR1 KGHSH, CDR2 LQKENI. The chain's CDR3 is CASSTGTGVTGELFF. CDR3 in DNA: TGTGCCAGCTCAACCGGGACAGGGGTCACCGGGGAGCTGTTTTTT.

The V gene is TRBV6-5, the J gene TRBJ1-3, with 8 bases fitting TRBD1. Germline CDR1 reads MNHEY; CDR2 reads SVGAGI. Trimming removed 5 bases from V and 0 bases from J; junction bases left unmatched: 3. The CDR3 loop spans 15 amino acids. DNA for the CDR3: TGTGCCAGCAGTCGGACAGGGTCCTCTGGAAACACCATATATTTT. Translated: CASSRTGSSGNTIYF.

J is TRBJ1-1 and V is TRBV28; D is unclear. The V end was cut by 3 bases, the J end by 1 base, with 12 bases between. The CDR3 contains 15 residues. Germline V gene data show CDR1 as MDHEN and CDR2 as SYDVKM. The CDR3 spells CASSLGGQANTEAFF. In DNA, the CDR3 is TGTGCCAGCAGTTTGGGAGGGCAGGCGAACACTGAAGCTTTCTTT. Complete variable domain (other parts from reference TRBV28 and TRBJ1-1): DVKVTQSSRYLVKRTGEKVFLECVQDMDHENMFWYRQDPGLGLRLIYFSYDVKMKEKGDIPEGYSVSREKKERFSLILESASTNQTSMYLCASSLGGQANTEAFFGQGTRLTVV.

V and J are TRBV3-1 (or the pseudogene TRBV3-2) and TRBJ2-2, with unresolved D. From germline, CDR1 is LGHDT and CDR2 YNNKEL (reference sequence). This CDR3 contains 14 residues. Trimming stripped 6 bases from V and 6 bases from J, with 14 bases between. DNA of the CDR3: TGTGCCAGCAGGACTCTGCGTTACGCCGGGGAGCTGTTTTTT. Protein product: CASRTLRYAGELFF.

This chain uses TRBV6-5 with TRBJ1-3; a weak D match, TRBD1 (6 bases). This CDR3 spans 14 amino acids. V was shortened by 5 bases and J by 3 bases, with 11 bases between the two germline ends. Germline V gene data show CDR1 as MNHEY and CDR2 as SVGAGI. In nucleotides, the CDR3 is TGTGCCAGCAGTCGGACAGTATTTGGAAACACCATATATTTT. This gives the protein CASSRTVFGNTIYF.

The chain combines TRBV12-3 or TRBV12-4 with TRBJ1-2, with D unclear. The length of the CDR3 is 13 residues. V lost 4 bases and J 4 bases, leaving 10 bases between the germline ends. The CDR3 coding sequence is TGTGCCAGCAGTTACATCCCCATCTATGGCTACACCTTC. As protein: CASSYIPIYGYTF.

CDR3 region: CASSLVWLAGEPGELFF. The CDR3 DNA reads TGTGCCAGCAGCTTGGTTTGGCTAGCGGGAGAGCCCGGGGAGCTGTTTTTT. The chain employs TRBV5-4 and TRBJ2-2, with 10 bases lining up with TRBD2. V shed 0 bases, J shed 6 bases, and the junction held 8 bases outside the gene matches. This CDR3 has 17 amino acids. Germline-derived CDR1 and CDR2 are SGHNT and YYREEE (reference sequence). Drawing the rest from reference TRBV5-4 and TRBJ2-2, the complete variable domain is ETGVTQSPTHLIKTRGQQVTLRCSSQSGHNTVSWYQQALGQGPQFIFQYYREEENGRGNFPPRFSGLQFPNYSSELNVNALELDDSALYLCASSLVWLAGEPGELFFGEGSRLTVL.

This clone was seen only once. The chain employs TRBV19 and TRBJ2-1, with 9 positions matching TRBD2. Trimming removed 3 bases from V and 6 bases from J; junction bases left unmatched: 3. CDR3 size: 14 residues. Germline values: CDR1 LNHDA, CDR2 SQIVND (reference sequence). The CDR3 sequence is CASSMLAGINEQFF. CDR3 DNA sequence: TGTGCCAGTAGTATGCTAGCGGGAATCAATGAGCAGTTCTTC. Supplemented by reference TRBV19 and TRBJ2-1, the full variable domain reads DGGITQSPKYLFRKEGQNVTLSCEQNLNHDAMYWYRQDPGQGLRLIYYSQIVNDFQKGDIAEGYSVSREKKESFPLTVTSAQKNPTAFYLCASSMLAGINEQFFGPGTRLTVL.